This passage covers 23 T cell receptor beta chains from one sample sequenced in a study of identical twins' blood T cells. MiXCR, run by TCRdb on the 5' RACE reads, gives a single entry per CDR3 protein. Of a few hundred thousand distinct CDR3 sequences in the sample, around 30% were seen once. The specimen sequenced was PBMCs. The receptors stem from a woman between 18 and 49 years old in good health.

This clonotype has only one observation. The gene calls are TRBV4-1 and TRBJ1-1, with D hard to call. Germline CDR1 is MGHRA and CDR2 is YSYEKL. V was clipped by 2 bases and J by 4 bases, with 14 bases between them. The CDR3 length is 15 residues. In DNA, the CDR3 is TGCGCCAGCAGCCAACTAAGGTCTTTGGGCACTGAAGCTTTCTTT. The encoded protein is CASSQLRSLGTEAFF.

About this clonotype itself: Given a much more abundant clone one base away, this may be a read error. The DNA of the CDR3 is TGCAGCGTTAAAGTAGAGAGCCCCGGGGAGCTGTTTTTT. Translation gives CSVKVESPGELFF. The chain uses TRBV29-1 and TRBJ2-2; D gene ambiguous. The CDR3 spans 13 residues. V was clipped by 5 bases and J by 6 bases, with 13 bases between them. In germline, CDR1 is SQVTM, CDR2 ANQGSEA.

A few counts support this clonotype. V usage is TRBV29-1 and J usage is TRBJ1-1; 7 nucleotides match TRBD1. CDR3 size: 14 residues. Germline V CDR1 and CDR2: SQVTM, ANQGSEA. The ends lost 7 bases at V and 8 bases at J; junction bases unmatched: 16. The CDR3 DNA reads TGCAGCGCCCGTGGGGGACAGAACTCGGGAGAAGCTTTCTTT. It encodes CSARGGQNSGEAFF.

This clonotype turned up a few times. The rearrangement links TRBV10-3 to TRBJ2-7; D is undetermined. With 10 bases removed from V and 3 bases from J, the gap between germline ends came to 10 bases. The germline gives CDR1 ENHRY, CDR2 SYGVKD. The CDR3 length is 11 residues. CDR3 protein: CANSNGYEQYF. The CDR3 DNA reads as TGTGCCAACTCCAACGGCTACGAGCAGTACTTC.

This clonotype was observed a few times. The chain uses TRBV5-1 and TRBJ1-5; 7 bases agree with TRBD1. Germline trimming cut 0 bases from V and 6 bases from J; bases unmatched to any gene: 6. The CDR3 is made up of 15 amino acids. Germline V gene lookup returns CDR1 SGHRS and CDR2 YFSETQ. As DNA, the CDR3 is TGCGCCAGCAGCTTGGCGGCAGGGGGGACTCAGCCCCAGCATTTT. Amino acids: CASSLAAGGTQPQHF.

This clonotype has just a few counts. This chain uses TRBV9 with TRBJ2-1; 7 bases line up with TRBD2. The CDR3 contains 15 residues. V trimming: 5 bases; J trimming: 0 bases; junction bases outside the gene matches: 5. CDR1 is SGDLS, CDR2 YYNGEE, per germline. The CDR3 nucleotides read TGTGCCAGCAGTGAAAGACTAGCCTCCTACAATGAGCAGTTCTTC. As protein: CASSERLASYNEQFF. The variable domain in full, completed from reference TRBV9 and TRBJ2-1, reads DSGVTQTPKHLITATGQRVTLRCSPRSGDLSVYWYQQSLDQGLQFLIQYYNGEERAKGNILERFSAQQFPDLHSELNLSSLELGDSALYFCASSERLASYNEQFFGPGTRLTVL.

The sample holds a few counts of this clonotype. This rearrangement joins TRBV4-2 to TRBJ2-7; D unclear. V was clipped by 5 bases and J by 1 base, with 15 bases between them. Germline values: CDR1 LGHNA, CDR2 YNFKEQ. The length of the CDR3 is 15 residues. Here the CDR3 DNA reads TGTGCCAGCAGCGTAGTGGCTGGGGTATCCTACGAGCAGTACTTC. It is translated as CASSVVAGVSYEQYF.

This clonotype was recorded only once. This rearrangement joins TRBV5-4 to TRBJ2-1; TRBD1 is a possible D gene (6 bases). V was trimmed by 9 bases and J by 4 bases, leaving 14 bases between them. The length of the CDR3 is 13 residues. Per the germline V gene, CDR1 is SGHNT and CDR2 is YYREEE (reference sequence). This CDR3 is CANRSDSYNEQFF. The CDR3 DNA reads TGTGCCAACCGTTCGGACAGTTACAATGAGCAGTTCTTC.

The gene calls are TRBV29-1 and TRBJ1-2; D is possibly TRBD1 (5 bases). Germline V gene sequence: CDR1 SQVTM, CDR2 ANQGSEA. The CDR3 sequence is 12 residues long. V was clipped by 7 bases and J by 4 bases, with 13 bases between them. The CDR3 DNA sequence: TGCAGCGCTGGGGGTCACAGCTATGGCTACACCTTC. It specifies CSAGGHSYGYTF. Supplemented by reference TRBV29-1 and TRBJ1-2, the full variable domain reads SAVISQKPSRDICQRGTSLTIQCQVDSQVTMMFWYRQQPGQSLTLIATANQGSEATYESGFVIDKFPISRPNLTFSTLTVSNMSPEDSSIYLCSAGGHSYGYTFGSGTRLTVV.

This rearrangement joins TRBV27 to TRBJ2-4; TRBD1 agrees at 8 bases. This CDR3 has 14 residues. V gave up 2 bases and J gave up 9 bases; unmatched junction bases: 6. Germline lookup yields CDR1 MNHEY and CDR2 SMNVEV (reference sequence). This chain's CDR3 is CASSLRTGNIIQYF. For the CDR3, the DNA is TGTGCCAGCAGTTTACGGACAGGGAATATCATTCAGTACTTC.

The V call is TRBV4-3, the J call TRBJ2-3; weak D call: TRBD1 (5 bases). Germline CDR1 LGHNA, CDR2 YSLEER. Trimming shortened V by 0 bases and J by 8 bases, and 18 bases separated the two germline ends. The CDR3 length is 16 residues. The CDR3 is CASSQDGRALRSTQYF. For the CDR3, the DNA is TGCGCCAGCAGCCAAGATGGCAGGGCCCTCAGGAGTACGCAGTATTTT.

V usage is TRBV20-1 and J usage is TRBJ2-7; D is unresolved. Germline lookup yields CDR1 DFQATT and CDR2 SNEGSKA (reference sequence). The CDR3 runs 14 residues. Trimming took off 1 base at V and 1 base at J, with 11 bases between the two ends. CDR3 amino acids: CSARGSYPSYEQYF. CDR3 DNA: TGCAGTGCTAGAGGGAGCTATCCTTCCTACGAGCAGTACTTC.

The V call is TRBV6-1, the J call TRBJ1-6; no reliable D call. Trimming cost V 5 bases and J 8 bases, with 10 bases left between them. The CDR3 totals 13 residues. Germline V lookup: CDR1 MNHNS, CDR2 SASEGT. In nucleotides, the CDR3 is TGTGCCAGCAGTACTGAGGTTGATTCACCCCTCCACTTT. Translated, it gives CASSTEVDSPLHF.

V gene TRBV29-1 combines with J gene TRBJ2-1, with no clear D. CDR3 length: 12 amino acids. From germline, CDR1 is SQVTM and CDR2 ANQGSEA. Trimming took 1 base from V and 2 from J, leaving 3 bases between them. The CDR3 sequence: CSVEGTYNEQFF. The DNA for the CDR3 is TGCAGCGTTGAAGGCACCTACAATGAGCAGTTCTTC.

This clonotype was recorded a few times. J is TRBJ2-2 and V is TRBV2; D might be TRBD2 (5 bases). V was cut by 7 bases and J by 4 bases, with 10 bases left in between. The germline CDR1 and CDR2 sequences are SNHLY and FYNNEI. The CDR3 has 13 amino acids. The CDR3 nucleotides are TGTGCCAGCACCCCGGCGGGCACCGGGGAGCTGTTTTTT. It encodes CASTPAGTGELFF.

This clonotype was counted a few times. The genes are TRBV3-1 and TRBJ1-1, with TRBD1 matching over 8 bases. The CDR3 consists of 14 residues. J lost 4 bases, V lost 2 bases, and 3 bases had no gene match. Germline-derived CDR1 and CDR2 are LGHDT and YNNKEL (reference sequence). The CDR3 region is CASSQSDRGTEAFF. CDR3 bases: TGTGCCAGCAGCCAATCAGACAGGGGCACTGAAGCTTTCTTT.

V gene TRBV7-9 combines with J gene TRBJ1-1, with D hard to call. Looked up from germline, CDR1 is SEHNR and CDR2 is FQNEAQ (reference sequence). Trimming took 6 bases from V and 1 from J, leaving 9 bases between them. This CDR3 has 13 amino acids. CDR3 bases: TGTGCCAGCAGGTTCCCCGAGAACACTGAAGCTTTCTTT. Its protein product is CASRFPENTEAFF. Drawing the rest from reference TRBV7-9 and TRBJ1-1, the complete variable domain is DTGVSQNPRHKITKRGQNVTFRCDPISEHNRLYWYRQTLGQGPEFLTYFQNEAQLEKSRLLSDRFSAERPKGSFSTLEIQRTEQGDSAMYLCASRFPENTEAFFGQGTRLTVV.

The table lists this clonotype with a few counts. The rearrangement uses TRBV6-4 and TRBJ2-1; 7 bases agree with TRBD2. This CDR3 comprises 15 residues. The germline V gene has CDR1 MRHNA and CDR2 SNTAGT. The ends lost 6 bases at V and 5 bases at J; junction bases unmatched: 10. The CDR3 sequence is CASSLRLADNNEQFF. For the CDR3, the DNA is TGTGCCAGCAGCCTTCGACTAGCAGATAACAATGAGCAGTTCTTC.

In its sample, this clonotype was seen once. This may be a read error: a much more frequent sequence differs by one nucleotide. CDR3 amino acids: CSVVPRSTGELFF. The CDR3 DNA reads as TGCAGCGTTGTCCCACGGTCCACCGGGGAGCTGTTTTTT. This sequence joins TRBV29-1 and TRBJ2-2; D is unclear. With 4 bases removed from V and 4 bases from J, the gap between germline ends came to 10 bases. In germline, CDR1 is SQVTM, CDR2 ANQGSEA. This CDR3 has 13 residues.

V gene TRBV9 combines with J gene TRBJ1-4, with no clear D. CDR1 is SGDLS and CDR2 is YYNGEE in the germline V gene. Trimming stripped 1 base from V and 7 bases from J, with 11 bases between. This CDR3 spans 14 amino acids. The CDR3 spells CASSVSGIGEKLFF. CDR3 nucleotides: TGTGCCAGCAGCGTATCCGGTATCGGTGAAAAACTGTTTTTT.

The chain couples TRBV20-1 to TRBJ1-4; no clear D gene. With 3 bases removed from V and 5 bases from J, the gap between germline ends came to 13 bases. Germline CDR1 reads DFQATT; CDR2 reads SNEGSKA (reference sequence). The CDR3 is 14 residues long. CDR3 protein: CSASSIARNEKLFF. Here the CDR3 DNA reads TGCAGTGCTAGTAGTATAGCAAGGAATGAAAAACTGTTTTTT.

The sample holds a few counts of this clonotype. This sequence joins TRBV5-6 and TRBJ2-1; D is undetermined. V lost 1 base to trimming and J lost 7 bases, with 6 bases between them. Per the germline V gene, CDR1 is SGHDT and CDR2 is YYEEEE. CDR3 length: 12 residues. This chain's CDR3 is CASSLLQNEQFF. The CDR3 region has the DNA TGTGCCAGCAGCTTGCTCCAGAATGAGCAGTTCTTC.

V and J are TRBV5-6 and TRBJ2-2; D remains unclear. Trimming removed 0 bases from V and 3 bases from J, with 15 bases in between. CDR1 SGHDT and CDR2 YYEEEE come from the germline V gene. CDR3 length equals 17 residues. The CDR3 reads CASSLEPQGLYTGELFF. CDR3 nucleotides: TGTGCCAGCAGCTTGGAGCCCCAAGGGTTGTACACCGGGGAGCTGTTTTTT.